This T cell receptor (beta chain) came from a study of blood T cell repertoires in COVID-19. Study details: The analysed material was cDNA or gDNA that came from T cells, B-cell-depleted T cells, or PBMCs.

With 2 bases removed from V and 8 bases from J, the gap between germline ends came to 11 bases. This CDR3 comprises 13 residues. Germline lookup yields CDR1 SGDLS and CDR2 YYNGEE. Original processing notes: Reference gene primer amplification in the assay estimated nucleated cell counts. Assay: immunoSEQ multiplex PCR; the TCRdb copy retains only in-frame clones and omits some. V and J calls and clone size are as listed in that table; D and trimming were resolved from the DNA. The sample includes under 250,000 clones, more than 65% of them seen just once. This TCR was sampled from a woman between 55 and 75 years old with acute or convalescent COVID-19. Sequencing was carried out using peripheral blood. The chain uses TRBV9 and TRBJ1-3; D is perhaps TRBD1 (6 bases). CDR3 sequence reads: CASSVRGADTIYF. CDR3 coding DNA: TGTGCCAGCAGCGTCCGGGGGGCAGACACCATATATTTT.